This T cell receptor (beta chain) is drawn from a study of beta chain features in type 1 diabetes. Overall study context: The study found patients and healthy donors alike in age, gender and cell yields. All samples yielded 100 million to 140 million examined sorted cells.

Only a few counts were recorded for this clone. Its cognate antigen is unknown. Per the germline V gene, CDR1 is SEHNR and CDR2 is FQNEAQ (reference sequence). The CDR3 loop spans 14 amino acids. J lost 8 bases, V lost 4 bases, and 4 bases had no gene match. Study outcomes and limitations: In comparison with healthy donors, patients had naive, central memory and Treg TCRB repertoires that appeared more similar. Shorter TCRB CDR3s, moderately but significantly so, marked every one of the four CD4+ subsets in Type 1 diabetes patients.

Expressed TCRB transcripts were sequenced because the entire RNA isolate underwent reverse transcription. TCRdb keeps only in-frame clones here, not all; method: immunoSEQ multiplex PCR. The sample consists of about 660,000 clones, roughly 13% of them appearing once. Material: naive CD4+ T cells from blood. The rearrangement uses TRBV7-9 and TRBJ1-4; 10 bases are a match to TRBD1. The receptor was derived from a man aged 18 to 29 with type 1 diabetes. The CDR3 reads CASSWDRGVEKLFF. CDR3 nucleotides: TGTGCCAGCAGCTGGGACAGGGGAGTCGAAAAACTGTTTTTT.